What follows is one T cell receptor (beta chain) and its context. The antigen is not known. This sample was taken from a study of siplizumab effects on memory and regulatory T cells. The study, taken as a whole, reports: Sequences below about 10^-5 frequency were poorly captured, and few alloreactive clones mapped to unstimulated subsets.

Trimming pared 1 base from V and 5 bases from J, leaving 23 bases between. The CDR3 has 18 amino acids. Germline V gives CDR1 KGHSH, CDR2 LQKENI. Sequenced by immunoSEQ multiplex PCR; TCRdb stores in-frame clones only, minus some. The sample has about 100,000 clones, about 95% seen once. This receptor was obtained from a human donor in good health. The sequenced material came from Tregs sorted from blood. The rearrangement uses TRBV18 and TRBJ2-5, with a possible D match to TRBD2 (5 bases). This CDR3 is CASSPQGRTWECSETQYF. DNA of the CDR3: TGTGCCAGCTCACCACAAGGACGGACCTGGGAGTGTAGTGAGACCCAGTACTTC.